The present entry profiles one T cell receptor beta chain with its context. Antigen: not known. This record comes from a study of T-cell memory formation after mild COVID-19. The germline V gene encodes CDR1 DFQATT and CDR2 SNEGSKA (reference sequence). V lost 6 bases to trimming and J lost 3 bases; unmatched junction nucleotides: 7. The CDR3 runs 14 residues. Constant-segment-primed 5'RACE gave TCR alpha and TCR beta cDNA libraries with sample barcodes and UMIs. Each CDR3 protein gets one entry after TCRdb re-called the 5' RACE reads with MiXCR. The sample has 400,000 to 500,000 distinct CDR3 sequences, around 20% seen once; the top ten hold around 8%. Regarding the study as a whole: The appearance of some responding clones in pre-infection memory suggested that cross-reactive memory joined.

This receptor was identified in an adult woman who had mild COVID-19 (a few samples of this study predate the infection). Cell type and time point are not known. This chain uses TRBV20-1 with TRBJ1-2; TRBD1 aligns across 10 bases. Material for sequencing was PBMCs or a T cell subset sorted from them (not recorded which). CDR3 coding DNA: TGCAGTGCCCACTACGGACAGGGGGACTATGGCTACACCTTC. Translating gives CSAHYGQGDYGYTF.